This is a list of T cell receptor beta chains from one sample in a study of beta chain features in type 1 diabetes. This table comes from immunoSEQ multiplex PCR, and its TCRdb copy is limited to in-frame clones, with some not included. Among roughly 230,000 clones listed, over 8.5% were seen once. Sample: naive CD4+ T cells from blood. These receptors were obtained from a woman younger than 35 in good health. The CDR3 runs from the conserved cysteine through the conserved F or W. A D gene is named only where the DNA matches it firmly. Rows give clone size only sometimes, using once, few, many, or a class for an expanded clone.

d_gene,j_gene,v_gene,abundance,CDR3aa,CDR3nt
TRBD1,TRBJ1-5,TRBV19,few,CASTRDRVQPQHF,TGTGCCAGTACCCGGGACAGGGTTCAGCCCCAGCATTTT
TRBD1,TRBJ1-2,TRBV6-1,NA,CASSDRQGASYGYTF,TGTGCCAGCAGTGATAGGCAGGGGGCCTCCTATGGCTACACCTTC
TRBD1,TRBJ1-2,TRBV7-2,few,CASSRDSLTNYGYTF,TGTGCCAGCAGCCGGGACAGCTTAACTAACTATGGCTACACCTTC
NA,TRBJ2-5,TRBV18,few,CASSPETGKETQYF,TGTGCCAGCTCACCAGAAACAGGGAAGGAGACCCAGTACTTC
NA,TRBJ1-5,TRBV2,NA,CASTEQGVGQPQHF,TGTGCCAGCACCGAACAAGGGGTCGGGCAGCCCCAGCATTTT
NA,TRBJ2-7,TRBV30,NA,CAWSLTAMDYEQYF,TGTGCCTGGAGTTTGACAGCCATGGACTACGAGCAGTACTTC
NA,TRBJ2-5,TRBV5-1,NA,CASSLYRGQETQYF,TGCGCCAGCAGCTTGTACCGGGGGCAAGAGACCCAGTACTTC
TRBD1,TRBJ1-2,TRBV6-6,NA,CASTNNRGQGYYGYTF,TGTGCCAGCACCAATAACCGGGGACAGGGATACTATGGCTACACCTTC
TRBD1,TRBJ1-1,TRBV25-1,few,CASSDPGTGDLQAFF,TGTGCCAGCAGTGACCCCGGGACAGGGGATCTTCAGGCTTTCTTT
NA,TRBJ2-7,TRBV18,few,CASSPPADYEQYF,TGTGCCAGCTCACCACCGGCAGACTACGAGCAGTACTTC
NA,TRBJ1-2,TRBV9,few,CASSVGGLDYGYTF,TGTGCCAGCAGCGTAGGGGGACTGGACTATGGCTACACCTTC
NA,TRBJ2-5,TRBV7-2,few,CASEGDQETQYF,TGTGCCAGCGAGGGCGACCAAGAGACCCAGTACTTC
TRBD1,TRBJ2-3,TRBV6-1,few,CASRVDRGFTDTQYF,TGTGCCAGCAGGGTCGACAGGGGTTTCACAGATACGCAGTATTTT
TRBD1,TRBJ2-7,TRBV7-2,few,CASSSTGGPYEQYF,TGTGCCAGCAGCTCGACAGGGGGCCCCTACGAGCAGTACTTC
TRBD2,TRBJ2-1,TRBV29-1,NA,CSVRLLGVDKTSPRYNEQFF,TGCAGCGTCCGACTCCTGGGGGTGGACAAGACTAGCCCGAGGTACAATGAGCAGTTCTTC
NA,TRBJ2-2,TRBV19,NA,CASRSTSRSGGELFF,TGTGCCAGCCGCTCGACTAGTCGGTCGGGCGGGGAGCTGTTTTTT
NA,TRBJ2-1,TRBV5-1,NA,CASSLLALPDNEQFF,TGCGCCAGCAGCTTGTTAGCATTACCGGACAATGAGCAGTTCTTC
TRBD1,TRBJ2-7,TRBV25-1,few,CASSDPRTGAYEQYF,TGTGCCAGCAGTGATCCGAGGACAGGGGCCTACGAGCAGTACTTC
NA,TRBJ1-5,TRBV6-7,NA,CASSYSNSLNNQPQHF,TGTGCCAGCAGTTACTCGAACTCCCTGAACAATCAGCCCCAGCATTTT
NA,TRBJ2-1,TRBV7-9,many,CASSLFLSRADEQFF,TGTGCCAGCAGCTTATTCCTCTCCAGGGCGGATGAGCAGTTCTTC
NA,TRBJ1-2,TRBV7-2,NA,CASRLPTGTNYGYTF,TGTGCCAGCAGGCTCCCGACAGGAACTAACTATGGCTACACCTTC
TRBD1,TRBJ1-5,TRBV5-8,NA,CASSSETGEGNQPQHF,TGTGCCAGCAGCTCAGAGACAGGGGAAGGCAATCAGCCCCAGCATTTT